A single sample gave rise to the 28 T cell receptor beta chains below, sequenced in a study of blood T cell repertoires in COVID-19. TCRdb's copy holds only in-frame clones and misses some; the assay was immunoSEQ multiplex PCR. The table has hundreds of thousands of clones, 82% seen once. The sample was peripheral blood. The source is a woman in her sixties or seventies with active or convalescent COVID-19.

The rearrangement uses TRBV5-1 and TRBJ2-5; 11 bases align to TRBD1. This CDR3 contains 14 residues. J gave up 4 bases and V 5 bases, and 4 bases lay outside the gene matches. Per the germline V gene, CDR1 is SGHRS and CDR2 is YFSETQ. CDR3 coding DNA: TGCGCCAGCAGAGGGGGGACAGGGGGAGAGACCCAGTACTTC. It specifies CASRGGTGGETQYF.

The table lists this clone with a few counts. The chain links TRBV5-4 to TRBJ1-2; TRBD1 matches 9 bases. This CDR3 comprises 15 residues. Germline trimming cut 0 bases from V and 5 bases from J; bases unmatched to any gene: 5. Germline V gene data show CDR1 as SGHNT and CDR2 as YYREEE (reference sequence). CDR3: CASSLGTGDFYGYTF. The CDR3 region has the DNA TGTGCCAGCAGCTTGGGGACAGGGGATTTTTATGGCTACACCTTC.

Worth noting for this clone: This sample includes further DNA sequences coding for the same CDR3. The rearrangement joins TRBV4-3 to TRBJ2-3; 8 bases map to TRBD1. Germline V gene lookup returns CDR1 LGHNA and CDR2 YSLEER. The V and J ends lost 0 bases and 6 bases, in that order; junction bases with no gene match: 5. The CDR3 consists of 15 residues. CDR3 sequence reads: CASSQDRAGGDTQYF. The CDR3 region has the DNA TGCGCCAGCAGCCAAGATAGAGCAGGGGGCGATACGCAGTATTTT.

The J gene is TRBJ1-4, the V gene TRBV7-9; 7 nucleotides line up with TRBD1. The ends lost 5 bases at V and 0 bases at J; junction bases unmatched: 3. Germline V lookup: CDR1 SEHNR, CDR2 FQNEAQ (reference sequence). This CDR3 has 15 residues. DNA for the CDR3: TGTGCCAGCAGCCCCCAGGGGGCAACTAATGAAAAACTGTTTTTT. Translating gives CASSPQGATNEKLFF.

The chain has TRBV2 and TRBJ2-1, with D perhaps TRBD2 (6 bases). This CDR3 has 15 residues. CDR1 is SNHLY and CDR2 is FYNNEI in the germline V gene. The V and J ends lost 8 bases and 7 bases respectively, with 21 bases between them. The CDR3 nucleotides read TGTGCCAGCGGGGCACGGCAGGCGGCGGGGAATGAGCAGTTCTTC. Translation gives CASGARQAAGNEQFF.

The gene calls are TRBV19 and TRBJ1-1; weak D call: TRBD1 (6 bases). The germline V and J ends were trimmed by 3 bases and 1 base, with 9 bases remaining between them. CDR1 LNHDA and CDR2 SQIVND come from the germline V gene (reference sequence). The CDR3 has 14 amino acids. CDR3 in amino acids: CASSMWTENTEAFF. The CDR3 bases are TGTGCCAGTAGTATGTGGACAGAGAACACTGAAGCTTTCTTT.

The V gene is TRBV30, the J gene TRBJ1-1; 7 bases agree with TRBD1. V gave up 2 bases and J gave up 0 bases; unmatched junction bases: 12. The CDR3 length is 17 residues. Germline V lookup: CDR1 GTSNPN, CDR2 SVGIG (reference sequence). CDR3 in DNA: TGTGCCTGGAGTCATTCAGACAGGGCTATCATGAACACTGAAGCTTTCTTT. This codes for CAWSHSDRAIMNTEAFF.

The chain carries TRBV4-1 and TRBJ2-2, with D tentatively TRBD2 (5 bases). The germline V gene has CDR1 MGHRA and CDR2 YSYEKL. This CDR3 spans 19 amino acids. Between the trimmed V and J ends, which lost 0 bases and 0 bases, there was a span of 17 bases. The DNA of the CDR3 is TGCGCCAGCAGCCAAGACCCCTCGGGGAGTTTCCCGAACACCGGGGAGCTGTTTTTT. Amino acids: CASSQDPSGSFPNTGELFF.

CDR3 loop: CASSPLDRGNSPLHF. The DNA for the CDR3 is TGTGCCAGCAGTCCCCTTGACAGGGGGAATTCACCCCTCCACTTT. The chain uses TRBV25-1 and TRBJ1-6; 9 nucleotides match TRBD1. Germline V gene sequence: CDR1 MGHDK, CDR2 SYGVNS. J was trimmed by 7 bases and V by 5 bases; bases with no gene match: 6. This CDR3 comprises 15 residues.

DNA for the CDR3: TGTGCCAGCACCCTGGGGGCAAACTCTGGAAACACCATATATTTT. This codes for CASTLGANSGNTIYF. The rearrangement links TRBV6-6 to TRBJ1-3; TRBD1 is a possible D gene (6 bases). V lost 7 bases, J lost 0 bases, and 13 bases lay in between. The germline V gene has CDR1 MNHNY and CDR2 SVGAGI (reference sequence). The length of the CDR3 is 15 residues.

J is TRBJ2-2 and V is TRBV7-3; maybe TRBD2 (6 bases). V gave up 2 bases and J gave up 1 base, with 11 bases separating them. The CDR3 is 16 residues long. Per the germline V gene, CDR1 is SGHTA and CDR2 is FQGTGA. CDR3 bases: TGTGCCAGCAGCTTAGGGGGGAACCAGAACACCGGGGAGCTGTTTTTT. Translation: CASSLGGNQNTGELFF.

V is TRBV7-3 and J is TRBJ2-1; D is uncertain. The CDR3 consists of 12 residues. CDR1 is SGHTA, CDR2 FQGTGA, per germline. V was trimmed by 4 bases and J by 8 bases, leaving 9 bases between them. The CDR3 spells CASSSSMHEQFF. DNA of the CDR3: TGTGCCAGCAGCTCAAGCATGCATGAGCAGTTCTTC.

The chain combines TRBV19 with TRBJ2-3; 10 bases map to TRBD2. The CDR3 loop spans 17 amino acids. V lost 3 bases and J lost 5; bases outside the gene matches: 11. CDR1 and CDR2 from the germline V gene are LNHDA and SQIVND (reference sequence). The CDR3 bases are TGTGCCAGTAGTATTGGGAGGAGCGGGGGGGATCGAGATACGCAGTATTTT. Residues: CASSIGRSGGDRDTQYF.

This chain uses TRBV2 with TRBJ2-5; 7 nucleotides align to TRBD1. The CDR3 runs to 15 residues. The junction had 10 bases not matched to a gene; V was cut back by 8 bases and J by 1 base. CDR1 SNHLY and CDR2 FYNNEI come from the germline V gene. CDR3 sequence (DNA): TGTGCCAGCGGACCGGGACAGCTAATCCAAGAGACCCAGTACTTC. It encodes CASGPGQLIQETQYF.

The V gene is TRBV9, the J gene TRBJ2-1; 9 bases are a match to TRBD2. V was clipped by 3 bases and J by 2 bases; unmatched bases: 3. Germline-derived CDR1 and CDR2 are SGDLS and YYNGEE. The CDR3 covers 15 residues. The DNA for the CDR3 is TGTGCCAGCAGCGCGAGCGGGGGGACCTACAATGAGCAGTTCTTC. Its protein is CASSASGGTYNEQFF. The full variable domain, rest sourced from reference TRBV9 and TRBJ2-1, is DSGVTQTPKHLITATGQRVTLRCSPRSGDLSVYWYQQSLDQGLQFLIQYYNGEERAKGNILERFSAQQFPDLHSELNLSSLELGDSALYFCASSASGGTYNEQFFGPGTRLTVL.

V usage is TRBV7-2 and J usage is TRBJ1-1; no clear D. Deletions cut 4 bases from V and 8 bases from J, with 14 bases between. This CDR3 contains 13 residues. The germline V gene encodes CDR1 SGHTA and CDR2 FQGNSA. The CDR3, as DNA: TGTGCCAGCAGCTCCTCCGGGAGCCCCGAAGCTTTCTTT. Residues: CASSSSGSPEAFF.

V gene TRBV5-1 combines with J gene TRBJ2-7; 12 nucleotides align to TRBD1. Looked up from germline, CDR1 is SGHRS and CDR2 is YFSETQ. The CDR3 contains 16 residues. The V gene end was trimmed by 1 base and the J gene end by 6 bases; junction bases not matched to a gene: 8. CDR3 in amino acids: CASSLSSGTGGFEQYF. The CDR3 DNA sequence: TGCGCCAGCAGCTTGTCCTCCGGGACAGGGGGCTTCGAGCAGTACTTC.

The J gene is TRBJ1-5, the V gene TRBV30; possible D gene TRBD1, 6 bases. CDR3 length: 13 amino acids. V was shortened by 2 bases and J by 6 bases, with 11 bases between the two germline ends. CDR1 is GTSNPN, CDR2 SVGIG, per germline (reference sequence). CDR3 sequence (DNA): TGTGCCTGGAGTTTGAGGGGGACTCAGCCCCAGCATTTT. This sequence encodes CAWSLRGTQPQHF.

The chain couples TRBV19 to TRBJ1-1; maybe TRBD1 (5 bases). The germline V gene has CDR1 LNHDA and CDR2 SQIVND (reference sequence). This CDR3 region has 16 residues. V lost 1 base and J lost 2, with 14 bases in between. This chain's CDR3 is CASSIALGRANTEAFF. As DNA, the CDR3 is TGTGCCAGTAGTATAGCCCTCGGCAGGGCCAACACTGAAGCTTTCTTT.

The chain couples TRBV3-1 (or the pseudogene TRBV3-2) to TRBJ2-1, with 11 bases identical to TRBD2. Germline V gives CDR1 LGHDT, CDR2 YNNKEL (reference sequence). This CDR3 region has 14 residues. Trimming took 5 bases from V and 10 from J; bases not matched to a gene: 7. In DNA, the CDR3 is TGTGCCAGCAGCTCCCCGGGACTAGCGGTAGAGCAGTTCTTC. Protein product: CASSSPGLAVEQFF.

This clone has more than one count but fewer than ten. The chain uses TRBV5-3 and TRBJ2-5; 11 bases match TRBD2. TRBV5-3 is designated an ORF whose function remains uncertain. V lost 4 bases, J lost 3 bases, and 8 bases stayed unmatched. The CDR3 covers 16 residues. CDR3 region: CARSPLAGGLKETQYF. The CDR3 bases are TGTGCCAGAAGCCCGTTAGCGGGGGGGCTAAAAGAGACCCAGTACTTC.

The V call is TRBV6-1, the J call TRBJ2-3; D uncertain. The germline V and J ends were trimmed by 7 bases and 0 bases, with 14 bases remaining between them. The CDR3 loop spans 15 amino acids. The germline gives CDR1 MNHNS, CDR2 SASEGT. CDR3 DNA sequence: TGTGCCAGCATCCTAGACGGCCCTAGCACAGATACGCAGTATTTT. Its translation: CASILDGPSTDTQYF.

V and J are TRBV27 and TRBJ2-1; 8 bases line up with TRBD1. This CDR3 contains 14 residues. V lost 6 bases to trimming and J lost 7 bases; unmatched junction nucleotides: 8. Germline assignment: CDR1 MNHEY and CDR2 SMNVEV (reference sequence). In DNA, the CDR3 is TGTGCCAGCAGCCACGGACAGGGTCAGAATGAGCAGTTCTTC. This gives the protein CASSHGQGQNEQFF.

This sequence joins TRBV11-2 and TRBJ2-1, with 10 bases lining up with TRBD2. V lost 5 bases and J lost 7; bases outside the gene matches: 8. Germline values: CDR1 SGHAT, CDR2 FQNNGV. The CDR3 loop spans 15 amino acids. CDR3 loop: CASSPERGGHNEQFF. CDR3 DNA sequence: TGTGCCAGCAGCCCCGAGCGGGGGGGCCATAATGAGCAGTTCTTC. The full variable domain, completed using reference TRBV11-2 and TRBJ2-1, is EAGVAQSPRYKIIEKRQSVAFWCNPISGHATLYWYQQILGQGPKLLIQFQNNGVVDDSQLPKDRFSAERLKGVDSTLKIQPAKLEDSAVYLCASSPERGGHNEQFFGPGTRLTVL.

The chain has TRBV9 and TRBJ2-5; tentative D call: TRBD2 (6 bases). The germline V gene has CDR1 SGDLS and CDR2 YYNGEE. This CDR3 comprises 14 residues. The V end was cut by 0 bases, the J end by 5 bases, with 11 bases between. Here the CDR3 reads CASSVVGGEETQYF. In DNA, the CDR3 is TGTGCCAGCAGCGTAGTCGGGGGTGAGGAGACCCAGTACTTC.

The rearrangement links TRBV3-1 (or the pseudogene TRBV3-2) to TRBJ1-6; 9 nucleotides line up with TRBD1. Losses at the gene ends were 5 bases for V and 10 bases for J; bases not matched to a gene: 12. CDR1 and CDR2 from the germline V gene are LGHDT and YNNKEL (reference sequence). This CDR3 comprises 16 residues. The CDR3 coding sequence is TGTGCCAGCAGCGTAGGTGCACAGGGGGCAGGGTCACCCCTCCACTTT. Its translation is CASSVGAQGAGSPLHF.

The chain combines TRBV9 with TRBJ2-3, with D maybe TRBD2 (7 bases). The germline CDR1 and CDR2 sequences are SGDLS and YYNGEE. CDR3 length: 15 amino acids. V was trimmed by 2 bases and J by 3 bases, leaving 13 bases between them. The CDR3, as DNA: TGTGCCAGCAGCGTCCGGGGGGCCGAAACAGATACGCAGTATTTT. Amino acid sequence: CASSVRGAETDTQYF.

This clone occurred a few times. V usage is TRBV2 and J usage is TRBJ1-1; the match to TRBD1 covers 11 bases. With V trimmed by 6 bases and J by 6 bases, 6 bases remained unmatched. Germline V gene data show CDR1 as SNHLY and CDR2 as FYNNEI. CDR3 length: 14 amino acids. The CDR3, as DNA: TGTGCCAGCAGGCAGGACAGGGGGCTCTCTGAAGCTTTCTTT. Translating gives CASRQDRGLSEAFF.